The clone carrying this TCR beta chain was counted a single time. CDR1 is WSHSY and CDR2 is SAAADI in the germline V gene. Trimming took 5 bases from V and 4 from J, leaving 12 bases between them. This CDR3 region has 14 residues. Only in-frame clones appear in the TCRdb table, and some are missing; sequencing was by immunoSEQ multiplex PCR. Of 90,000 to 120,000 clones in the sample, approximately 82% were seen once. This record belongs to a study of control samples from healthy donors and cancer patients. This receptor was taken from a man younger than 35 in good health. The J gene is TRBJ1-5, the V gene TRBV10-2; a weak D match, TRBD1 (6 bases). The sample was blood. CDR3 coding DNA: TGCGCCAGCAGTATCGACAGGAAGAATCAGCCCCAGCATTTT. This gives the protein CASSIDRKNQPQHF.